This record looks at one T cell receptor beta chain sequence and its context. This sample is part of a study of blood T cell repertoires in COVID-19. Study-wide context: Some COVID-19 samples were acute and others convalescent; all came from the United States, Italy and Spain.

The length of the CDR3 is 18 residues. Per germline, CDR1 SGHTS and CDR2 YDEGEE. V lost 4 bases, J lost 0 bases, and 20 bases lay in between. Measured with immunoSEQ multiplex PCR; TCRdb has only the in-frame clones, and not every one. The table shows roughly 250,000 clones, with about 86% occurring only once. This receptor was identified in a woman of 80 years or more with acute or convalescent COVID-19. Sequencing was performed on peripheral blood. This rearrangement joins TRBV5-8 to TRBJ1-5, with D possibly being TRBD1 (6 bases). This chain's CDR3 is CASSPRTADLYSNQPQHF. The CDR3 DNA reads as TGTGCCAGCAGCCCCAGGACAGCAGATTTATATAGCAATCAGCCCCAGCATTTT.